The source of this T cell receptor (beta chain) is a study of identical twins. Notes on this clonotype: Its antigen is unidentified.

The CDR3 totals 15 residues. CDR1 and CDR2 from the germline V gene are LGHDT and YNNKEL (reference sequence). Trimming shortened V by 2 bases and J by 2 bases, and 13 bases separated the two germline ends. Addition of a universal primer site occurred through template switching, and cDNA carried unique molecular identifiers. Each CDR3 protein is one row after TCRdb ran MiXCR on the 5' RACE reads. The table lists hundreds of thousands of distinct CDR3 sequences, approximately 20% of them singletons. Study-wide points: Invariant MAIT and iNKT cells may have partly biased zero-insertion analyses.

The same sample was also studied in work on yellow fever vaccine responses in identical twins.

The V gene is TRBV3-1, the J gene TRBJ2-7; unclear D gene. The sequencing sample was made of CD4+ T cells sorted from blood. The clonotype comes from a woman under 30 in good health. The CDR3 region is CASSQPQMGTYEQYF. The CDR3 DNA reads TGTGCCAGCAGCCAACCCCAGATGGGGACCTACGAGCAGTACTTC.